This record covers a single T cell receptor beta chain. This clone was observed at least ten times. The specificity of this receptor is unknown. Base qualities are not at hand, and no much larger clone is one base apart. This sample's time point label indicates: baseline before first vaccination. Vaccinee samples were obtained from the UK trials COV001 and COV002, which included a single-blind randomized controlled phase 2/3 trial of AZD1222 (ChAdOx1 nCoV-19) in healthy adults. For TCRbeta chain sequencing, PBMC samples from trial participants were taken at day 0 and at day 28 after the second dose. The data were obtained in a study of T cell responses to AZD1222 COVID-19 vaccine (dated by TCRdb to about 2021). Study-level background: AZD1222 recipients whose second dose came at about 4 weeks and those whose second dose came at about 12 weeks were combined into one group, since spike-specific TCR depth and breadth did not differ between the two schedules. TCR sequencing covered fewer than 250 trial participants: 200 to 220 given two doses of AZD1222 and 26 given two doses of MenACWY control vaccine. Trial participants were enrolled by age into 18-55, 56-69 and 70-plus year subgroups, with approximately 150, 30 and 60 TCR-sequenced participants respectively. The paper as a whole reports these results and caveats: Most participants were white British and females outnumbered males, and the authors suggested that clonal diversity may have been underestimated. The 56-69-year group was small, and its depth increase did not reach significance, likely because of low power. Reportedly, almost half of the unique spike-specific TCRs recognized epitopes lying outside the regions that are mutated in the B.1.351 and B.1.1.7 variants. Conclusions about previously exposed vaccinees are limited, since just a handful of AZD1222 recipients were seropositive for SARS-CoV-2 at baseline. The whole spike protein was spanned by vaccine-associated CD4 TCRs, and dominant responses were seen in regions 160-218 and 743-854. Because no day 14 peak-response samples were available, the repertoires could be characterized only after the peak T cell response. After two AZD1222 doses, spike-specific TCR breadth and depth were significantly higher than at day 0 and than in MenACWY recipients.

The CDR3 regions of human TCRbeta chains were analyzed by immunosequencing. The paper's data handling went like this. Repertoire TCRs were matched against a reference library of SARS-CoV-2-specific TCRs generated with the MIRA antigen-specificity platform. Breadth meant the fraction of unique TCRs that were SARS-CoV-2-associated, whereas depth meant the fraction of total T cells that were SARS-CoV-2-associated. Using the MIRA data, every spike-specific TCR was mapped to the spike region that the TCR reacted to and assigned to either a CD4 or a CD8 class. Log10-transformed breadth and depth values were compared by one-way ANOVA with Sidak's multiple comparisons tests. Drawn from immuneACCESS, this table holds only the in-frame rearrangements with V and J called that TCRdb kept. Clones are partly lost; checked studies trace under half to an unresolved V gene and leave the rest unexplained. V and J calls and clone size are as listed in that table; D and trimming were resolved from the DNA. The sample contains more than 85,000 clones, 88% of them found a single time. Jointly, the top ten make up 2.5% to 3% of the sample.

CDR1 SGHRS and CDR2 YFSETQ were looked up in the germline V gene. The CDR3 runs 17 amino acids, cysteine and phenylalanine included. Only the CDR3 DNA stays, 51 bases, in frame from base 1. At the junction V is shortened by 4 bases and J by 2 bases; bases outside the gene matches: 12. The material was peripheral blood, obtained on day 0 of AZD1222 vaccination. The TCR originated in an adult in good health. Recombination linked TRBV5-1 to TRBJ2-3, and 8 junctional nucleotides match TRBD2. The CDR3 in this case is CASSVTSSGSPTDTQYF. The DNA sequence follows: TGCGCCAGCAGCGTAACCTCTAGCGGGTCCCCCACAGATACGCAGTATTTT. The entire variable domain, with the stretches around the CDR3 drawn from the reference TRBV5-1 and TRBJ2-3 proteins, is KAGVTQTPRYLIKTRGQQVTLSCSPISGHRSVSWYQQTPGQGLQFLFEYFSETQRNKGNFPGRFSGRQFSNSRSEMNVSTLELGDSALYLCASSVTSSGSPTDTQYFGPGTRLTVL.